Following are 11 T cell receptor beta chains from one sample sequenced in a study of regulatory T cells in long-lasting Graves disease. Arm-PCR of CDR3 regions with iRepertoire HTBI primers generated TCR beta libraries. Each CDR3 protein gets one entry after TCRdb re-called the multiplex PCR reads with MiXCR. The table lists 250,000 to 400,000 distinct CDR3 sequences, about 18% of them singletons. Time point indicated: newly diagnosed GD, antithyroid drugs for less than 3 months. RNA extracted from PBMCs served as the sequencing template. Specimen: peripheral blood mononuclear cells (PBMCs), collected at new diagnosis, from a patient treated with antithyroid drugs. The receptors were gathered from a female donor with Graves disease.

This clonotype appeared many times. This chain links TRBV6-5 with TRBJ2-2, with D uncertain. The CDR3 covers 13 residues. CDR1 MNHEY and CDR2 SVGAGI come from the germline V gene. Deletions cut 1 base from V and 4 bases from J, with 4 bases between. Written as DNA, the CDR3 is TGTGCCAGCAGTTACTATCTCACCGGGGAGCTGTTTTTT. This translates into CASSYYLTGELFF.

This clonotype has more than one count but fewer than ten. This chain links TRBV9 with TRBJ2-5, with D tentatively TRBD1 or TRBD2 (6 bases each). This CDR3 has 16 amino acids. Germline assignment: CDR1 SGDLS and CDR2 YYNGEE. The germline V and J ends were trimmed by 4 bases and 1 base, with 17 bases remaining between them. The CDR3 DNA sequence: TGTGCCAGCAGCCCCGAGGGGGGAGGATCCCAAGAGACCCAGTACTTC. This codes for CASSPEGGGSQETQYF.

This clonotype has only one observation. A much bigger clone sits one base away, suggesting this may be a read error. The V and J genes are TRBV9 and TRBJ1-6; TRBD1 agrees at 8 bases. The germline V gene has CDR1 SGDLS and CDR2 YYNGEE. The CDR3 totals 15 residues. CDR3 bases: TGTGACAGCAGCGTAGGGGACAGGTCGGGGACACCCCTCCACTTT. Its protein is CDSSVGDRSGTPLHF. Together with reference TRBV9 and TRBJ1-6, the CDR3 gives the full variable domain: DSGVTQTPKHLITATGQRVTLRCSPRSGDLSVYWYQQSLDQGLQFLIQYYNGEERAKGNILERFSAQQFPDLHSELNLSSLELGDSALYFCDSSVGDRSGTPLHFGNGTRLTVT.

This clonotype has ten or more counts. V usage is TRBV19 and J usage is TRBJ1-1; D unresolved. This CDR3 region has 14 residues. Trimming shortened V by 4 bases and J by 1 base, and 10 bases separated the two germline ends. CDR1 is LNHDA and CDR2 is SQIVND in the germline V gene (reference sequence). CDR3 in amino acids: CASSRSPTNTEAFF. DNA of the CDR3: TGTGCCAGTAGTAGGTCCCCGACGAACACTGAAGCTTTCTTT.

The V and J genes are TRBV11-3 and TRBJ2-1, with D possibly matching TRBD2 (5 bases). The CDR3 has 13 amino acids. V dropped 6 bases and J dropped 8 bases, with 14 bases sitting between them. Germline-derived CDR1 and CDR2 are SGHNT and YENEEA. The CDR3 loop is CASRGKDLHEQFF. CDR3 nucleotide sequence: TGTGCCAGCAGGGGGAAGGACTTGCATGAGCAGTTCTTC.

This clonotype was seen many times. The chain carries TRBV5-6 and TRBJ1-4; TRBD1 matches at 9 bases. This CDR3 spans 17 amino acids. Trimming cost V 3 bases and J 8 bases; bases outside gene matches: 14. Germline V gene data show CDR1 as SGHDT and CDR2 as YYEEEE. CDR3 DNA: TGTGCCAGCAGCTCTGGGACAGGGAAAGCGGTTGGGGAAAAACTGTTTTTT. Translated, it gives CASSSGTGKAVGEKLFF.

This clonotype was recorded many times. The chain links TRBV2 to TRBJ1-1; D is ambiguous. Germline V gene data show CDR1 as SNHLY and CDR2 as FYNNEI. With 5 bases removed from V and 8 bases from J, the gap between germline ends came to 15 bases. CDR3 size: 13 residues. The CDR3 DNA is TGTGCCAGCAGTCTCATGGTGGCATTCGAAGCTTTCTTT. Its protein product is CASSLMVAFEAFF.

This clonotype was counted many times. The chain links TRBV19 to TRBJ1-1; unclear D gene. V was shortened by 3 bases and J by 5 bases, with 10 bases between the two germline ends. The CDR3 length is 13 residues. Germline lookup yields CDR1 LNHDA and CDR2 SQIVND (reference sequence). This CDR3 is CASSIPSGTEAFF. The CDR3 DNA reads TGTGCCAGTAGTATTCCCTCGGGGACTGAAGCTTTCTTT.

This clonotype turned up a few times. The chain uses TRBV6-1 and TRBJ2-3; TRBD1 is a possible D gene (5 bases). The germline CDR1 and CDR2 sequences are MNHNS and SASEGT. Trimming cost V 5 bases and J 0 bases, with 12 bases left between them. The CDR3 runs to 15 residues. DNA of the CDR3: TGTGCCAGCAGTCTCGACAGATCTAGCACAGATACGCAGTATTTT. It encodes CASSLDRSSTDTQYF.

This chain connects TRBV4-1 to TRBJ2-3; 10 bases fit TRBD2. The CDR3 spans 16 residues. Germline lookup yields CDR1 MGHRA and CDR2 YSYEKL. J was trimmed by 2 bases and V by 2 bases; bases with no gene match: 4. CDR3 nucleotides: TGCGCCAGCAGCCAAAGGACTAGCGGACTCACAGATACGCAGTATTTT. Translating it yields CASSQRTSGLTDTQYF.

This clonotype was counted only a few times. This chain links TRBV7-3 with TRBJ2-1, with D unclear. The CDR3 consists of 13 residues. V was shortened by 5 bases and J by 4 bases, with 9 bases between the two germline ends. Germline V lookup: CDR1 SGHTA, CDR2 FQGTGA. CDR3 nucleotide sequence: TGTGCCAGCAGCCCCCCCGGTTACAATGAGCAGTTCTTC. Its protein is CASSPPGYNEQFF.